A selection of T cell receptor beta chains follows, all from one sample in a study of Ad26.COV2.S vaccination and SARS-CoV-2 variants. TCRdb keeps only in-frame clones here, not all; method: immunoSEQ multiplex PCR. The sample has about 400,000 clones; around 82% are singletons. This material consisted of peripheral blood, taken in a trial of Ad26.COV2.S vaccine versus placebo. These TCRs come from a person between 18 and 60 years old who received the Ad26.COV2.S COVID-19 vaccine or a placebo. The CDR3 runs from the conserved cysteine through the conserved F or W. Each record gives: D gene, clone size, J gene, V gene, CDR3 DNA, CDR3 protein. The D gene is left open where the match is weak. Clone size appears in some rows only: once, few, many, or a class for an expanded clone.

>TRBD2|.|TRBJ2-1|TRBV15
TGTGCCACCAGCAGAGATTGGACTAGTGGGTACAATGAGCAGTTCTTC
CATSRDWTSGYNEQFF
>.|.|TRBJ2-7|TRBV28
TGTGCCAGCAGCCTTCCTCTTCCGATCTACGAGCAGTACTTC
CASSLPLPIYEQYF
>.|.|TRBJ1-1|TRBV11-3
TGTGCCAGCAGCTTGGACGGGGCGGGACTAGGAACTGAAGCTTTCTTT
CASSLDGAGLGTEAFF
>.|.|TRBJ2-7|TRBV12-3/TRBV12-4
TGTGGTTCACGGAGAGGACGGGGCGAGCAGTACTTC
CGSRRGRGEQYF
>.|.|TRBJ1-1|TRBV9
TGTGCCAGCAGCGTAGGCGGGGCTATGAACACTGAAGCTTTCTTT
CASSVGGAMNTEAFF
>.|.|TRBJ1-1|TRBV4-2
TGTGCCAGCAGCCAAGATATAATGGGACAAGGTGGCCCTGAAGCTTTCTTT
CASSQDIMGQGGPEAFF
>.|.|TRBJ2-2|TRBV13
TGTGCCAGCAGCCGTTCATTGGAGGTATCATACACCGGGGAGCTGTTTTTT
CASSRSLEVSYTGELFF
>.|.|TRBJ1-5|TRBV6-6
TGTGCCAGCAGTTACTCTGGACCTCGAGGAGGTCAGCCCCAGCATTTT
CASSYSGPRGGQPQHF
>.|.|TRBJ1-5|TRBV7-2
TGTGCATCCCAACCCTCGACAATTAATCAGCCCCAGCATTTT
CASQPSTINQPQHF
>TRBD1|.|TRBJ1-5|TRBV4-3
TGCGCCAGCAGCCAAGAACCGGCCGGCAGGGGGAATCAGCCCCAGCATTTT
CASSQEPAGRGNQPQHF
>.|once|TRBJ1-1|TRBV9
TGTGCCAGCGGTACAGGGACCACTGAAGCTTTCTTT
CASGTGTTEAFF
>.|.|TRBJ2-3|TRBV5-1
TGCGCCAGCAGCTCTTCTGGTCGGAGCACAGATACGCAGTATTTT
CASSSSGRSTDTQYF
>.|.|TRBJ1-1|TRBV6-1
TGTGCCAGCAGTGAAGCAGGGGGGGATGGGACTGAAGCTTTCTTT
CASSEAGGDGTEAFF
>.|once|TRBJ1-1|TRBV5-6
TGTGCCAGCAGCTCATACACGGCTGACACTGAAGCTTTCTTT
CASSSYTADTEAFF
>TRBD1|.|TRBJ1-6|TRBV7-3
TGTGCCAGCAGCCGTACAGGGGGCTATAATTCACCCCTCCACTTT
CASSRTGGYNSPLHF
>TRBD2|few|TRBJ2-1|TRBV6-4
TGTGCCAGCAGCCGGACTAGCGGGCCCTACAATGAGCAGTTCTTC
CASSRTSGPYNEQFF
>.|.|TRBJ1-2|TRBV3-1/TRBV3-2
TGTGCCAGCAGCCAAGGGACCGGGGGGAACTATGGCTACACCTTC
CASSQGTGGNYGYTF
>.|.|TRBJ1-1|TRBV19
TGTGCCAGTAGTTGGGGGGGGGTCACTGAAGCTTTCTTT
CASSWGGVTEAFF
>.|.|TRBJ1-1|TRBV7-2
TGTGCCAGCAGCCTCCTGGGCACTGAAGCTTTCTTT
CASSLLGTEAFF
>.|.|TRBJ2-3|TRBV3-1/TRBV3-2
TGTGCCAGCAGCCTCGGGACACCCCTTGATTCGCAGTATTTT
CASSLGTPLDSQYF
>TRBD2|.|TRBJ2-3|TRBV6-2/TRBV6-3
TGTGCCAGCAGTATCCATAGCGGGGGGTACACAGATACGCAGTATTTT
CASSIHSGGYTDTQYF
>.|.|TRBJ1-5|TRBV3-1/TRBV3-2
TGTGCCAGCAGCCAACCGGGATACAATCAGCCCCAGCATTTT
CASSQPGYNQPQHF
>TRBD1|once|TRBJ2-1|TRBV7-6
TGTGCCAGCAGCTTAGGGGGGACAGGGCGCAATGAGCAGTTCTTC
CASSLGGTGRNEQFF
>TRBD1|.|TRBJ1-5|TRBV18
TGTGCCAGCTCACTGGGACAGAATCAGCCCCAGCATTTT
CASSLGQNQPQHF
>TRBD1|.|TRBJ1-3|TRBV30
TGTGCCTGGAGTTTGTGGGACAGGGGAAACACCATATATTTT
CAWSLWDRGNTIYF
>.|.|TRBJ2-7|TRBV6-2/TRBV6-3
TGTGCCAGCAGTTCCAGCTCCTACGAGCAGTACTTC
CASSSSSYEQYF
>TRBD2|.|TRBJ2-7|TRBV4-3
TGCGCCAGCAGCCAAGAAGCGGGGGAGGGCCACGAGCAGTACTTC
CASSQEAGEGHEQYF
>.|many|TRBJ1-2|TRBV3-1/TRBV3-2
TGTGCCAGCAGCCAAGTCAAGTGGGATGGTCGTGGCTACACCTTC
CASSQVKWDGRGYTF
>.|.|TRBJ1-2|TRBV4-2
TGTGCCAGCAGCCCTGGGCAGAGCTATGGCTACACCTTC
CASSPGQSYGYTF
>.|once|TRBJ1-5|TRBV5-1
TGCGCCAGCAGCTTGGGATGGGACAATCAGCCCCAGCATTTT
CASSLGWDNQPQHF
>TRBD1|.|TRBJ1-1|TRBV18
TGTGCCAGCTCACCATCAGGGGGAGGTTCCTTCTTT
CASSPSGGGSFF
>.|.|TRBJ1-3|TRBV3-1/TRBV3-2
TGTGCCAGCAGCCCCGGGTACTCTGGAAACACCATATATTTT
CASSPGYSGNTIYF
>TRBD1|.|TRBJ1-3|TRBV30
TGTGCCTGGAGGGACAGGGCTGGAAACACCATATATTTT
CAWRDRAGNTIYF
>.|.|TRBJ2-3|TRBV7-9
TGTGCCAGCAGCCCCCGGGATACGCAGTATTTT
CASSPRDTQYF
>.|.|TRBJ1-1|TRBV4-1
TGCGCCAGCAGCCCACCATTCGTCACTGAAGCTTTCTTT
CASSPPFVTEAFF
>.|.|TRBJ2-2|TRBV6-5
TGTGCCAGCAGTTCGTACTTTTACCGGGAGCTGTTTTTT
CASSSYFYRELFF
>.|.|TRBJ2-1|TRBV9
TGTGCCAGCACGGTCGGGAATTCCTACAATGAGCAGTTCTTC
CASTVGNSYNEQFF
>.|.|TRBJ1-1|TRBV13
TGTGCCAGCAGCACATTTGAAGCTTTCTTT
CASSTFEAFF
>.|.|TRBJ1-2|TRBV2
TGTGCCAGCAGAGTCGACAGGACTAACTATGGCTACACCTTC
CASRVDRTNYGYTF
>.|.|TRBJ2-1|TRBV7-9
TGTGCCAGCAGCCAAGTACGCAATGAGCAGTTCTTC
CASSQVRNEQFF
>.|.|TRBJ1-6|TRBV5-6
TGTGCCAGCAGCTCTCTGGAAGAACCGCTACCCCTCCACTTT
CASSSLEEPLPLHF
>.|.|TRBJ1-1|TRBV11-2
TGTGCCAGCAGTACAGGGACGTCAGGTGAAGCTTTCTTT
CASSTGTSGEAFF
>.|.|TRBJ1-1|TRBV7-2
TGTGCCAGCAGCTTCACAGGGAGGGGCACTGAAGCTTTCTTT
CASSFTGRGTEAFF
>.|.|TRBJ2-7|TRBV7-2
TGTGCCAGCAGCCACAAAGTTAGGGTAGCCTACGAGCAGTACTTC
CASSHKVRVAYEQYF
>.|.|TRBJ1-1|TRBV5-1
TGCGCCAGCAGATACGGACAGCAGTACACTGAAGCTTTCTTT
CASRYGQQYTEAFF
>.|once|TRBJ1-2|TRBV29-1
TGCAGCGTTATGTTGGCCGGAAGAGTCTATGGCTACACCTTC
CSVMLAGRVYGYTF
>TRBD1|.|TRBJ1-1|TRBV4-3
TGCGCCAGCAGCCAAGGGACAGGCTACACTGAAGCTTTCTTT
CASSQGTGYTEAFF
>.|.|TRBJ2-5|TRBV9
TGTGCCAGCAGCGTAGAACCCGACGCCCAGGATGAGACCCAGTACTTC
CASSVEPDAQDETQYF
>.|.|TRBJ2-7|TRBV4-1
TGCGCCAGCAGCCAAGCTCCCTCCTACGAGCAGTACTTC
CASSQAPSYEQYF
>.|.|TRBJ1-1|TRBV5-6
TGTGCCAGCACCCTTTGGGGGGCGAACACTGAAGCTTTCTTT
CASTLWGANTEAFF
>.|.|TRBJ2-7|TRBV18
TGTGCCAGCTCACCCGACAGTTCTCTCGAGCAGTACTTC
CASSPDSSLEQYF
>TRBD2|.|TRBJ2-7|TRBV6-4
TGTGCCAGCAGTGACTCCCGGGGGGAAGTCTCCTACGAGCAGTACTTC
CASSDSRGEVSYEQYF
>.|.|TRBJ2-5|TRBV7-9
TGTGCCAGCAGCGATCGAGGGCCATTCCAAGAGACCCAGTACTTC
CASSDRGPFQETQYF
>.|.|TRBJ2-7|TRBV21-1
TGTGCCAGCAGCAAACGGGACAGGGTCGGCGAGCAGTACTTC
CASSKRDRVGEQYF
>.|.|TRBJ2-3|TRBV19
TGTGCCAGTAGCCAAAGGGTCCCCAGCACAGATACGCAGTATTTT
CASSQRVPSTDTQYF